These 8 T cell receptor beta chains share one sample of origin, sequenced in a study of blood T cells in healthy people across ages. For the second PCR, which ran for 7 to 11 cycles, a sample-barcoded 5' primer and a J-beta primer mix were used. TCRdb reprocessed the 5' RACE reads with MiXCR, giving one entry per CDR3 protein. The table records about 1.6 million distinct CDR3 sequences, 30% to 35% of them present only once. Sequenced: blood. These receptors were taken from a woman in her thirties in good health.

This clonotype was detected only a few times. V and J are TRBV4-1 and TRBJ2-1; D is ambiguous. Trimming took off 4 bases at V and 4 bases at J, with 14 bases between the two ends. Germline V lookup: CDR1 MGHRA, CDR2 YSYEKL. The CDR3 spans 15 residues. The CDR3 DNA reads as TGCGCCAGCAGCCCCAAAGCTACCGAGTACAATGAGCAGTTCTTC. This codes for CASSPKATEYNEQFF.

This clonotype has only a few counts. The chain joins TRBV7-9 to TRBJ2-1; 8 bases map to TRBD2. Per germline, CDR1 SEHNR and CDR2 FQNEAQ (reference sequence). J gave up 8 bases and V 5 bases, and 8 bases lay outside the gene matches. The CDR3 totals 14 residues. CDR3 sequence (DNA): TGTGCCAGCAGCCTACGTGCGGGGGGAGATGAGCAGTTCTTC. Amino acid sequence: CASSLRAGGDEQFF. Supplemented by reference TRBV7-9 and TRBJ2-1, the full variable domain reads DTGVSQNPRHKITKRGQNVTFRCDPISEHNRLYWYRQTLGQGPEFLTYFQNEAQLEKSRLLSDRFSAERPKGSFSTLEIQRTEQGDSAMYLCASSLRAGGDEQFFGPGTRLTVL.

The chain is built from TRBV18 and TRBJ1-2; D not resolved. V was pared by 3 bases and J by 2 bases, with 10 bases between. The CDR3 contains 14 residues. The V gene's germline CDR1 is KGHSH and CDR2 LQKENI. The CDR3 protein is CASSPWQTNYGYTF. As DNA, the CDR3 is TGTGCCAGCTCACCTTGGCAGACGAACTATGGCTACACCTTC.

The chain combines TRBV5-1 with TRBJ1-1, with 8 nucleotides matching TRBD1. Trimming cost V 2 bases and J 0 bases; bases outside gene matches: 6. Germline CDR1 and CDR2: SGHRS and YFSETQ. The CDR3 has 16 amino acids. CDR3 DNA: TGCGCCAGCAGCTTTTCCAGGGGGCCGGTGAACACTGAAGCTTTCTTT. The encoded protein is CASSFSRGPVNTEAFF.

This clonotype has just a few counts. The gene calls are TRBV7-8 and TRBJ1-6; 12 nucleotides line up with TRBD1. V lost 4 bases to trimming and J lost 10 bases; unmatched junction nucleotides: 2. CDR3 length: 14 amino acids. Germline V gene sequence: CDR1 SGHVS, CDR2 FQNEAQ. CDR3 loop: CASSSGTGGSPLHF. The DNA for the CDR3 is TGTGCCAGCAGCTCCGGGACAGGGGGCTCACCCCTCCACTTT. Combining the CDR3 with reference TRBV7-8 and TRBJ1-6 gives the whole variable domain GAGVSQSPRYKVAKRGQDVALRCDPISGHVSLFWYQQALGQGPEFLTYFQNEAQLDKSGLPSDRFFAERPEGSVSTLKIQRTQQEDSAVYLCASSSGTGGSPLHFGNGTRLTVT.

This clonotype was recorded many times. CDR3 amino acids: CASSQGGIGQGYEQYF. The CDR3 DNA reads TGCGCCAGCAGCCAAGGAGGGATCGGACAGGGATACGAGCAGTACTTC. The chain recombines TRBV4-1 with TRBJ2-7; TRBD1 matches 8 bases. This CDR3 has 16 residues. CDR1 and CDR2 (germline): MGHRA, YSYEKL. With 1 base clipped from V and 4 bases from J, the junction kept 9 bases outside the gene matches.

The chain couples TRBV10-3 to TRBJ1-2; D is uncertain. The germline gives CDR1 ENHRY, CDR2 SYGVKD. CDR3 size: 13 residues. V was shortened by 2 bases and J by 0 bases, with 4 bases between the two germline ends. CDR3 in DNA: TGTGCCATCAGTGAGGCCACTAACTATGGCTACACCTTC. It specifies CAISEATNYGYTF.

Note on this clonotype: The junction shows a germline mismatch at one end, possibly a read error. The CDR3 sequence is CASSCVGPGGHEQVF. The CDR3 DNA follows: TGTGCCAGCAGCTGCGTCGGGCCAGGTGGACATGAGCAGGTCTTC. V gene TRBV12-3 or TRBV12-4 combines with J gene TRBJ2-1; perhaps TRBD1 as D (5 bases). CDR3 length equals 15 residues.